The subject of this entry is one T cell receptor (beta chain). There is no known antigen for this receptor. No base qualities exist here, and no much larger clone lies one base off it. The sample is drawn from a study of blood T cell repertoires in COVID-19 (dated by TCRdb to 2018 to 2020). Regarding the research as a whole: Collaborator samples came from the United States, Italy and Spain and covered acute and convalescent phases of COVID-19. The material from the prospective study consisted of cDNA or gDNA derived from T cells, B-cell-depleted T cells, or PBMCs. The sample metadata nearly always contained a de-identified subject ID, COVID-19 status, age in years and sex. Samples were obtained from the ongoing ImmuneRACE study (first 160 participants) and from over 1,000 subjects provided by 6 global collaborators. Deeply sampled blood TCRbeta repertoires from subjects exposed to, actively infected with, or recovered from COVID-19 were included in the dataset. Where HLA class I and class II types were available, the types were taken from metadata supplied by the sample provider, not from assay-based typing. The repertoires were released in a freely available public database intended as a resource for research on the immune response to SARS-CoV-2.

The research as a whole found: The quantity of clinical and demographic metadata differed by source and by participant and was supplied without curation.

Participants in the prospective study were enrolled through a virtual design, were aged about 18 to 89 years, and lived in about two dozen United States geographic areas. In the prospective study, cohorts were assigned on the basis of participant-reported clinical history obtained from a screening survey and a study questionnaire. Exposed participants were defined as having been in contact with someone with a PCR-confirmed or clinician-diagnosed COVID-19 case within 2 weeks of study entry. In the prospective study, whole blood, serum and a nasopharyngeal or oropharyngeal swab were collected from each participant by mobile phlebotomists. Additional blood draws and questionnaires over an approximately 2-month period could optionally be provided by prospective study participants. Before DNA extraction, blood samples from the prospective study were shipped at room temperature or frozen. V and J are trimmed by 3 bases and 6 bases, and the gene matches miss 8 bases of the junction. The CDR3, cysteine through phenylalanine, is 17 amino acids long. This entry keeps only the CDR3 DNA: 51 bases, framed from base 1. From a lookup of the germline V gene, CDR1 and CDR2 are MGHDK and SYGVNS.

TCRbeta CDR3 regions were amplified from genomic DNA by means of the immunoSEQ Assay, a bias-controlled multiplex PCR. The authors' pipeline ran thus. Within the assay, amplification of reference gene primers was used to estimate how many nucleated cells each sample contained. Sequence reads were collapsed and filtered to measure the absolute abundance of every unique TCRbeta CDR3 rearrangement. For each sample, productive Simpson clonality was calculated as the square root of Simpson's diversity index over productive rearrangements. TCRdb took over this immuneACCESS table, retaining in-frame rearrangements with V and J assigned. Such tables are incomplete; in checked studies, under half of the missing clones stem from an unresolved V gene, and the remainder is unexplained. V and J calls and clone size are those listed in that table; D and trimming were worked out from the DNA. In this sample the table shows about 350,000 clones, about 88% of which occur a single time. The top ten clones comprise approximately 0.97% of the sample.

The chain was built from TRBV25-1 and TRBJ1-6; TRBD1 aligns with 10 central bases. The sequence derives from a woman aged 25 to 39 who had been exposed to COVID-19. Sequenced material: PBMCs or T cells enriched from blood (not recorded which). The CDR3 reads as follows: CASSEPPGQGSNSPLHF. The nucleotides are TGTGCCAGCAGTGAGCCCCCGGGACAGGGGAGTAATTCACCCCTCCACTTT.